The rows below give T cell receptor beta chains drawn from one sample of a study of T cells expressing NK-cell markers. TCRdb re-called the 5' RACE reads and shows each CDR3 protein once, DNA omitted. In total, the table holds 550,000 to 600,000 distinct CDR3 sequences. Sequencing was carried out using blood T cells: a sorted CD56 or NKG2C T cell subset, CD4+ or CD8+ T cells, or bulk PBMC T cells (not recorded which). The receptors stem from a man younger than 30 in good health. Both conserved end residues are part of each CDR3.

>TRBV15|TRBJ2-5
CATSHTAPETQYF
>TRBV6-2/TRBV6-3|TRBJ2-4
CASSYLAGDLAKNIQYF
>TRBV18|TRBJ2-1
CASRQAVDNEQFF
>TRBV20-1|TRBJ1-4
CSARMTTNEKLFF
>TRBV25-1|TRBJ1-3
CASSDTGGPGNTIYF
>TRBV27|TRBJ1-2
CASSTQGYYGYTF
>TRBV9|TRBJ2-6
CASSGVLDSGANVLTF
>TRBV11-2|TRBJ2-3
CASSLDLLAGGIDTQYF
>TRBV28|TRBJ2-1
CASSGTVSGNEQFF
>TRBV20-1|TRBJ2-1
CSAPLQRGYTSEQFF
>TRBV29-1|TRBJ2-1
CSVEKGSSYNEQFF
>TRBV10-3|TRBJ1-2
CAIVDTNYGYTF
>TRBV20-1|TRBJ1-2
CSATGGRFGYTF
>TRBV12-5|TRBJ2-3
CASGPRTQTGIPADTQYF
>TRBV5-1|TRBJ2-3
CASSLDRGGPDTQYF
>TRBV11-1|TRBJ2-2
CASSAGPNTGELFF
>TRBV7-9|TRBJ2-5
CASSTGQRGETQYF
>TRBV4-2|TRBJ1-4
CASSQSDEKLFF
>TRBV7-9|TRBJ1-2
CASSKNRDGYTF
>TRBV5-1|TRBJ2-2
CASSYGLAGVSTGELFF
>TRBV5-1|TRBJ1-6
CASSLGGSSYNSPLHF
>TRBV4-1|TRBJ2-5
CASSPSPRVETQYF
>TRBV30|TRBJ2-5
CAWSGGAVETQYF
>TRBV4-2|TRBJ2-2
CASSHPGKFNTGELFF
>TRBV7-9|TRBJ2-1
CASSRPGQGGEQFF
>TRBV29-1|TRBJ2-1
CSVEGLVFSSYNEQFF
>TRBV7-6|TRBJ2-1
CAAREPSTNEQFF
>TRBV2|TRBJ2-1
CASSDLLAHEQFF
>TRBV6-2/TRBV6-3|TRBJ2-3
CASTRAVRTDTQYF
>TRBV5-1|TRBJ1-4
CASSLGGANEKLFF
>TRBV10-3|TRBJ2-2
CAIGQGGTGELFF
>TRBV6-2/TRBV6-3|TRBJ2-7
CASSRADEQYF
>TRBV6-2/TRBV6-3|TRBJ1-2
CASSPTVTGYTF
>TRBV5-1|TRBJ2-5
CASSYRDGQVGETQYF
>TRBV20-1|TRBJ2-1
CSADRDRANNEQFF
>TRBV12-3/TRBV12-4|TRBJ1-2
CASSPPGQNYGYTF
>TRBV25-1|TRBJ1-1
CASRTDVGGEAFF
>TRBV27|TRBJ2-3
CATRNRGADTQYF
>TRBV20-1|TRBJ1-1
CSAFPGGGTEAFF
>TRBV7-2|TRBJ2-5
CASSLVLGSQETQYF
>TRBV2|TRBJ2-3
CASSVPRDRRMSTDTQYF
>TRBV20-1|TRBJ1-1
CSARVRWENTEAFF